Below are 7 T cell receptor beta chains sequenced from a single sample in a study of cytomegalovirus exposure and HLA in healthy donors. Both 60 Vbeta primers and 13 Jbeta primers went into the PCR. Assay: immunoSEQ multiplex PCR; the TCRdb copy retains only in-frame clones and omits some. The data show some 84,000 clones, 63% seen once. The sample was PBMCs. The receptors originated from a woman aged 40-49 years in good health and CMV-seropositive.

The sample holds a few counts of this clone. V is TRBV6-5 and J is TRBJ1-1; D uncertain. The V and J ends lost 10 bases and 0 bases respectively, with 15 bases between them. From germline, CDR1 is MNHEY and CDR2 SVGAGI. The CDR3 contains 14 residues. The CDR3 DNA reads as TGTGCCACCAAGATACCCACAGTGAACACTGAAGCTTTCTTT. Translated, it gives CATKIPTVNTEAFF.

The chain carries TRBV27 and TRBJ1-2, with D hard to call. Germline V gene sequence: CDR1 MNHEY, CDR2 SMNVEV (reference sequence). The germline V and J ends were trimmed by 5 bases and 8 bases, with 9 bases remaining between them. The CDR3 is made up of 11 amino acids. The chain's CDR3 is CASSGPGGYTF. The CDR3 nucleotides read TGTGCCAGCAGTGGACCGGGGGGCTACACCTTC.

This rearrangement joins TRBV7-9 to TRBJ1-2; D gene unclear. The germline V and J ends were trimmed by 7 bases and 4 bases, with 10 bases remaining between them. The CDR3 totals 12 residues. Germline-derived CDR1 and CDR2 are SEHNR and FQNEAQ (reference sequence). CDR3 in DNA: TGTGCCAGCACCGACAATCCCTATGGCTACACCTTC. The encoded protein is CASTDNPYGYTF. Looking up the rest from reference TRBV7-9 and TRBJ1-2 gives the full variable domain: DTGVSQNPRHKITKRGQNVTFRCDPISEHNRLYWYRQTLGQGPEFLTYFQNEAQLEKSRLLSDRFSAERPKGSFSTLEIQRTEQGDSAMYLCASTDNPYGYTFGSGTRLTVV.

The CDR3 DNA follows: TGTGCCAGCAGCGCCTCTAGCGGAGCCGGCAATGAGCAGTTCTTC. Encoded protein: CASSASSGAGNEQFF. The chain carries TRBV5-4 and TRBJ2-1, with 7 bases fitting TRBD2. Trimming cost V 4 bases and J 6 bases; bases outside gene matches: 10. The CDR3 spans 15 residues. Germline V gives CDR1 SGHNT, CDR2 YYREEE (reference sequence).

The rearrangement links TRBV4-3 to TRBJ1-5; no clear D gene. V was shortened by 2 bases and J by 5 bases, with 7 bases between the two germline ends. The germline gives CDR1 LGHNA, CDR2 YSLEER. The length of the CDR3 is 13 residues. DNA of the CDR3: TGCGCCAGCAGCCAAAGTCGGGATCAGCCCCAGCATTTT. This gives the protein CASSQSRDQPQHF.

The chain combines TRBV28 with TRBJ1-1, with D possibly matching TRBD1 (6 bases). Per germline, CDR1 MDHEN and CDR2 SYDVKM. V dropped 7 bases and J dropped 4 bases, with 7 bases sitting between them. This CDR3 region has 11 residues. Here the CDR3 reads CASIRGTEAFF. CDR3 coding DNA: TGTGCCAGCATCAGGGGCACTGAAGCTTTCTTT.

The CDR3 region has the DNA TGTGCCAGCGTCGACAGGGGTATAGGCTATGGCTACACCTTC. It codes for CASVDRGIGYGYTF. The chain is built from TRBV6-5 and TRBJ1-2, with TRBD1 matching 8 bases. Losses at the gene ends were 8 bases for V and 4 bases for J; bases not matched to a gene: 9. The CDR3 runs 14 residues. Per the germline V gene, CDR1 is MNHEY and CDR2 is SVGAGI.